This T cell receptor (beta chain) was captured by sequencing in a study of T cell responses to AZD1222 COVID-19 vaccine. Here immunoSEQ multiplex PCR was the method, and the copy in TCRdb shows in-frame clones only, minus some. Counted here are some 86,000 clones, approximately 90% occurring once; the ten biggest clones make up approximately 5.2%. The specimen comprised peripheral blood, sampled on day 0 of AZD1222 vaccination. The sequence derives from an adult in good health.

The CDR3 bases are TGTGCCAGCAGCGACCGGGACAGAGCCTACGAGCAGTACTTC. Translation: CASSDRDRAYEQYF. The V call is TRBV6-5, the J call TRBJ2-7; TRBD1 matches 7 bases. J gave up 2 bases and V 6 bases, and 7 bases lay outside the gene matches. CDR1 is MNHEY, CDR2 SVGAGI, per germline. The CDR3 covers 14 residues.